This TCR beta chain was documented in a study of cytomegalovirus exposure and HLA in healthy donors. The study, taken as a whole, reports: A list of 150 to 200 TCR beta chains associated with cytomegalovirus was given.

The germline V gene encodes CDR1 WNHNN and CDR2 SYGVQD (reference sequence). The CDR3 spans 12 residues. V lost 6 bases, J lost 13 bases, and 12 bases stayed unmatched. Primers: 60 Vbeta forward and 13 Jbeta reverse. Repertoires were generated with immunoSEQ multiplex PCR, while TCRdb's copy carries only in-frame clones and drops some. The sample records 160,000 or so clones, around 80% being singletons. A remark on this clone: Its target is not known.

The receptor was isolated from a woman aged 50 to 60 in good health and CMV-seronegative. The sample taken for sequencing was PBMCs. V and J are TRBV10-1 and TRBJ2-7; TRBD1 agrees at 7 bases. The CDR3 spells CASRGDRPGPYF. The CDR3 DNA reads TGCGCCAGCAGGGGGGACAGACCAGGACCCTACTTC.